This T cell receptor beta chain was identified during a study of control samples from healthy donors and cancer patients (dated by TCRdb to the early 2020s). V is pared back by 2 bases and J by 1 base, with 14 bases lying between the germline termini. The CDR3 starts with the cysteine, ends with the phenylalanine, and has 16 residues. Of all the DNA, just the CDR3 is kept, 48 bases in frame from base 1. CDR1 and CDR2 are read off the germline V gene as MNHEY and SVGAGI. The library was generated by the immunoSEQ multiplex PCR assay. TCRdb limited this immuneACCESS table to in-frame rearrangements with V and J called. A share of clones is missing; checked studies link under half to unresolved V genes, and the rest is unexplained. The table for this sample lists around 140,000 clones; about nine tenths of them were counted only once. 3.2% of the sample lies in the top ten. This clone has at least ten counts. Its binding antigen is unknown. The input lacks base qualities; no much larger clone sits a single base away.

This receptor was identified in a young man in good health. The specimen was blood. Recombination linked TRBV6-5 to TRBJ1-1; the best D guess is TRBD1, with 5 bases matching. The nucleotide sequence is TGTGCCAGCAGTTACCGTAGGGGATTTGGGAACACTGAAGCTTTCTTT. This codes for CASSYRRGFGNTEAFF.